This entry lists 5 T cell receptor beta chains sequenced from one sample in a study of regulatory T cells in long-lasting Graves disease. Time point given: newly diagnosed GD, antithyroid drugs for less than 3 months. From RNA extracted from PBMCs, the TCR library was made. According to the study, TCR beta libraries were built with iRepertoire HTBI primers and CDR3-region Arm-PCR. TCRdb redid the calling of the multiplex PCR reads with MiXCR, one entry per CDR3 protein. This table has about 470,000 distinct CDR3 sequences, about 16% appearing once. The sample was also reused in another study, on T cells in Graves' hyperthyroidism and ophthalmopathy.

Specimen: peripheral blood mononuclear cells (PBMCs), collected at new diagnosis, from a patient treated with antithyroid drugs. The receptors here all came from a woman aged 25 to 45 with Graves disease.

This clonotype was detected many times. V usage is TRBV18 and J usage is TRBJ1-5, with a weak D call TRBD1 (5 bases). V was trimmed by 4 bases and J by 0 bases, leaving 13 bases between them. This CDR3 spans 16 amino acids. The germline gives CDR1 KGHSH, CDR2 LQKENI. The CDR3 DNA is TGTGCCAGCTCACTAGGGGCCTCATATAGCAATCAGCCCCAGCATTTT. Translating it yields CASSLGASYSNQPQHF.

This clonotype was detected a few times. V usage is TRBV20-1 and J usage is TRBJ1-5; D call uncertain. The CDR3 spans 12 residues. The V gene lost 0 bases and the J gene lost 5 bases, with 5 bases spanning the gap. CDR1 and CDR2 (germline): DFQATT, SNEGSKA (reference sequence). The CDR3 nucleotides are TGCAGTGCTAGAGAGGCCCATCAGCCCCAGCATTTT. It encodes CSAREAHQPQHF.

This clonotype came up a few times. The rearrangement joins TRBV11-2 to TRBJ2-2; D gene uncertain. The CDR3 consists of 14 residues. The V end was cut by 5 bases, the J end by 1 base, with 8 bases between. Germline-derived CDR1 and CDR2 are SGHAT and FQNNGV. The DNA for the CDR3 is TGTGCCAGCAGCCCGGTGCAGAACACCGGGGAGCTGTTTTTT. This sequence encodes CASSPVQNTGELFF.

The chain joins TRBV6-1 to TRBJ1-4; D is perhaps TRBD1 (5 bases). The CDR3 spans 16 residues. The V and J ends lost 8 bases and 3 bases respectively, with 19 bases between them. Per the germline V gene, CDR1 is MNHNS and CDR2 is SASEGT. The CDR3, as DNA: TGTGCCAGCGGTCCCCTGCAAGGGGCTTCTAATGAAAAACTGTTTTTT. This gives the protein CASGPLQGASNEKLFF.

This clonotype was counted at least ten times. The J gene is TRBJ1-1, the V gene TRBV5-1; D might be TRBD1 (5 bases). With 4 bases removed from V and 4 bases from J, the gap between germline ends came to 14 bases. Looked up from germline, CDR1 is SGHRS and CDR2 is YFSETQ. There are 14 residues in the CDR3. The CDR3 nucleotides are TGCGCCAGCAGCCCTATAGACAGCGCCACTGAAGCTTTCTTT. It codes for CASSPIDSATEAFF. The full variable domain, completed using reference TRBV5-1 and TRBJ1-1, is KAGVTQTPRYLIKTRGQQVTLSCSPISGHRSVSWYQQTPGQGLQFLFEYFSETQRNKGNFPGRFSGRQFSNSRSEMNVSTLELGDSALYLCASSPIDSATEAFFGQGTRLTVV.